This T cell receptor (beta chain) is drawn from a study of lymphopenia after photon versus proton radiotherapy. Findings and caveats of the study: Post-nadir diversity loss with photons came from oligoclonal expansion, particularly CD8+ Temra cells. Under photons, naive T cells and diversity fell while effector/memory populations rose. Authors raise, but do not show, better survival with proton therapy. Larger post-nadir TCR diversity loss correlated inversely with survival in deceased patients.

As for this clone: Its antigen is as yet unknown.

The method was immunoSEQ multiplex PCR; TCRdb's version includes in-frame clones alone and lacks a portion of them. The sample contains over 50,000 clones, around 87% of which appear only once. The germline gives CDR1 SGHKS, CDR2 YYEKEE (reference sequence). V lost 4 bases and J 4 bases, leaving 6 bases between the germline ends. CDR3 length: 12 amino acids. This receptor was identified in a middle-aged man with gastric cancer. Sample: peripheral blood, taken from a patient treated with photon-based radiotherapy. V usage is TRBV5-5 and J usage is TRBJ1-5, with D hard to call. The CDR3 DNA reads TGTGCCAGCAGCCGTGGGAATCAGCCCCAGCATTTT. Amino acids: CASSRGNQPQHF.